Listed here is a single T cell receptor (beta chain). Its specificity is not known. This specimen includes other DNA sequences encoding the same CDR3. The entry originates in a study of cytomegalovirus exposure and HLA in healthy donors. Across the study: Approximately 83 million unique TCRs from HLA-typed donors were held in an early data release.

Findings and limits, study-wide: Later analysis demonstrated an association between a missense DCLRE1C variant and TCR beta V- and J-gene trimming.

The PCR made use of 60 Vbeta and 13 Jbeta primers. Profiled with immunoSEQ multiplex PCR; TCRdb holds only in-frame clones, not every one. Here the sample spans 150,000 to 200,000 clones, around 72% being singletons. V shed 5 bases and J 1 base; nucleotides not matched to a gene: 5. The length of the CDR3 is 14 residues. CDR1 is MDHEN and CDR2 is SYDVKM in the germline V gene. The sequencing input was PBMCs. The sequence was obtained from a man in his fifties in good health and CMV-seronegative. The V call is TRBV28, the J call TRBJ2-7; 7 bases map to TRBD1. CDR3 nucleotide sequence: TGTGCCAGCAGTCCCTACAGGGGATCCTACGAGCAGTACTTC. Translating gives CASSPYRGSYEQYF.